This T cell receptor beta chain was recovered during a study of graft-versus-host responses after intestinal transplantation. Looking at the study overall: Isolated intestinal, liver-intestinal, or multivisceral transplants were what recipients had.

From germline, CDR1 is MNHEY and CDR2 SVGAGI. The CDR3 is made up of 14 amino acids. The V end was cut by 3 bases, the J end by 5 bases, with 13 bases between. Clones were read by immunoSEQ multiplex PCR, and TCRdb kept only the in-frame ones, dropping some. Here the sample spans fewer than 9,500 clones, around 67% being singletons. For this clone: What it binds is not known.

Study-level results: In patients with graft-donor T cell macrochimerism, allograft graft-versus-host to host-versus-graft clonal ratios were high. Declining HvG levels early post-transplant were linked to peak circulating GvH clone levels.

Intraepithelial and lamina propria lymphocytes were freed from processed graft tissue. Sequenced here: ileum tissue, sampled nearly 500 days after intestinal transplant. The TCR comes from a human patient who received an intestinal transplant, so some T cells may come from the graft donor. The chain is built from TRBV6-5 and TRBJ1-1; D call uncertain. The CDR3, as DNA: TGTGCCAGCAGTTATGCGGCGGGCAGGACTGAAGCTTTCTTT. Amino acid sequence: CASSYAAGRTEAFF.